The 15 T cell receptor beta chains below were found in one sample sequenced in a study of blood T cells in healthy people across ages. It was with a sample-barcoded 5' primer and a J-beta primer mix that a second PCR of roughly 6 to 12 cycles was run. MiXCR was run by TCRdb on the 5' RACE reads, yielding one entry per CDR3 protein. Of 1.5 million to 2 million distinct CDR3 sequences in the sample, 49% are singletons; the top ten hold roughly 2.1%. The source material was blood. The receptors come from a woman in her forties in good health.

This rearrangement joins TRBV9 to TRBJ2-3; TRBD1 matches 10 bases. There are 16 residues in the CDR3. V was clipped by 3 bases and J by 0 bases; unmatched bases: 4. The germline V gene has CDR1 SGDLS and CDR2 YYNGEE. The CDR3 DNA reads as TGTGCCAGCAGCGCGGGGGACAGGGGAAGCACAGATACGCAGTATTTT. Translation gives CASSAGDRGSTDTQYF.

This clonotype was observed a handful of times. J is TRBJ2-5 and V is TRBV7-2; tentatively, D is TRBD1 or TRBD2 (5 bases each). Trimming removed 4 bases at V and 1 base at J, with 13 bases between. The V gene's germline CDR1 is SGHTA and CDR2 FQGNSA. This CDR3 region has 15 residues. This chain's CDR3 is CASSSSGRSQETQYF. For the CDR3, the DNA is TGTGCCAGCAGCTCCTCGGGGCGAAGCCAAGAGACCCAGTACTTC.

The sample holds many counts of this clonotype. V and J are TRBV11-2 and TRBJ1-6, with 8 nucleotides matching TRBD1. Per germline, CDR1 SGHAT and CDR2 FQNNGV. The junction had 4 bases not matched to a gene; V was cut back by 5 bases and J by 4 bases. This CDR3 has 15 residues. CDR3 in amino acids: CASSAQGGYNSPLHF. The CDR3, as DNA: TGTGCCAGCAGCGCACAGGGGGGTTATAATTCACCCCTCCACTTT. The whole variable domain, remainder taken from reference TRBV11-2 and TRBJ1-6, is EAGVAQSPRYKIIEKRQSVAFWCNPISGHATLYWYQQILGQGPKLLIQFQNNGVVDDSQLPKDRFSAERLKGVDSTLKIQPAKLEDSAVYLCASSAQGGYNSPLHFGNGTRLTVT.

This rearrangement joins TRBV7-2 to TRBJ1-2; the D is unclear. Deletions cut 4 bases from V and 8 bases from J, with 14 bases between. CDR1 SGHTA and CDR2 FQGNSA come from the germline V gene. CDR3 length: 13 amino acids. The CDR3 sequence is CASSSAGPQGYTF. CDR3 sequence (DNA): TGTGCCAGCAGCTCAGCGGGTCCTCAAGGCTACACCTTC.

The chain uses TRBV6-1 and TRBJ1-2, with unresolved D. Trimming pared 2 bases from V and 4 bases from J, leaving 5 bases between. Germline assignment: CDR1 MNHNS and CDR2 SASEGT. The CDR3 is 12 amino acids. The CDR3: CASSEISYGYTF. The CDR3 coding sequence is TGTGCCAGCAGTGAAATTTCCTATGGCTACACCTTC.

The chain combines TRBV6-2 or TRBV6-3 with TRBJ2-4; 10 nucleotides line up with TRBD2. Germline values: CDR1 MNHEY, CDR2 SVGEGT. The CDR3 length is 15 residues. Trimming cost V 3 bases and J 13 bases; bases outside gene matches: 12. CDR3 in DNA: TGTGCCAGCAGTTATGTATCTAGCGGGGGACCCGCACAGTACTTC. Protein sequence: CASSYVSSGGPAQYF.

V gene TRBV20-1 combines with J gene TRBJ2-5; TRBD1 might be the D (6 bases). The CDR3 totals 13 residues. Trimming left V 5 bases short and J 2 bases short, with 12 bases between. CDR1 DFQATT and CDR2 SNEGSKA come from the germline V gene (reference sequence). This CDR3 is CSAFADRQETQYF. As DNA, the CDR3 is TGCAGTGCTTTCGCGGACAGACAAGAGACCCAGTACTTC.

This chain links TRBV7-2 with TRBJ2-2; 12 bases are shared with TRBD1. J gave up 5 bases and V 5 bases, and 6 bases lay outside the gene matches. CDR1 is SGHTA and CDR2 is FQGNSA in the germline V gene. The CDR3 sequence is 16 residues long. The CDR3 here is CASSLRDRGRTGELFF. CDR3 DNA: TGTGCCAGCAGCCTCCGGGACAGGGGGCGAACCGGGGAGCTGTTTTTT. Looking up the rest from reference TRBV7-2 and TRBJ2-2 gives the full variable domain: GAGVSQSPSNKVTEKGKDVELRCDPISGHTALYWYRQSLGQGLEFLIYFQGNSAPDKSGLPSDRFSAERTGGSVSTLTIQRTQQEDSAVYLCASSLRDRGRTGELFFGEGSRLTVL.

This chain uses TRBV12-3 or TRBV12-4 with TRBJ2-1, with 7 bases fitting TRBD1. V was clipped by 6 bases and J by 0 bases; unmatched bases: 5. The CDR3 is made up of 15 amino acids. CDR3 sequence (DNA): TGTGCCAGCAGATGGGACAGCAGCTCCTACAATGAGCAGTTCTTC. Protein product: CASRWDSSSYNEQFF.

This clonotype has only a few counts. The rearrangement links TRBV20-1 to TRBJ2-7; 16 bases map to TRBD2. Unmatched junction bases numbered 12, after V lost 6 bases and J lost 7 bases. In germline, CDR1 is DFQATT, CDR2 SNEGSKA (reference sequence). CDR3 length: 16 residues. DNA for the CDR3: TGCAGTGCACGATCCGGGACTAGCGGGGGGGCGAAAGAGCAGTACTTC. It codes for CSARSGTSGGAKEQYF.

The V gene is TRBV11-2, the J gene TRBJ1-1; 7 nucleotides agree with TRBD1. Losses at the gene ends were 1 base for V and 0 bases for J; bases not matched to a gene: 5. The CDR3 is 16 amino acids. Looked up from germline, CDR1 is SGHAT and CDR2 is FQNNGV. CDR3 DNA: TGTGCCAGCAGCTTAGGGGACAGCGCCTTGAACACTGAAGCTTTCTTT. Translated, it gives CASSLGDSALNTEAFF. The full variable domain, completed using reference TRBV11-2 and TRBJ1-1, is EAGVAQSPRYKIIEKRQSVAFWCNPISGHATLYWYQQILGQGPKLLIQFQNNGVVDDSQLPKDRFSAERLKGVDSTLKIQPAKLEDSAVYLCASSLGDSALNTEAFFGQGTRLTVV.

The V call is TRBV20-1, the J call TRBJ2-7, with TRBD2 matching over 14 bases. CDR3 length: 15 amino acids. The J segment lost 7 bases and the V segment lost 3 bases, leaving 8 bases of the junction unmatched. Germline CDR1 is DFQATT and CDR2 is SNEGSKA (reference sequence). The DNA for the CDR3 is TGCAGTGCTAGTGGGGGACTAGCGGGGGTGAATGAGCAGTACTTC. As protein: CSASGGLAGVNEQYF.

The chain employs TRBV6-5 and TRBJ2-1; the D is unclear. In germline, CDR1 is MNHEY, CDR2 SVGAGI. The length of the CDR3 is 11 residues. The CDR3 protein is CASGTTYEQFF. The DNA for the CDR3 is TGTGCATCAGGAACCACCTACGAGCAGTTCTTC.

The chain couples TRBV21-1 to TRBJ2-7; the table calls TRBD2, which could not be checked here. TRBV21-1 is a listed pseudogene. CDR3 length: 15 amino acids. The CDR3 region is CASTPREGGSYEQYF. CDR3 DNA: TGTGCCAGCACCCCTCGGGAGGGGGGATCCTACGAGCAGTACTTC.

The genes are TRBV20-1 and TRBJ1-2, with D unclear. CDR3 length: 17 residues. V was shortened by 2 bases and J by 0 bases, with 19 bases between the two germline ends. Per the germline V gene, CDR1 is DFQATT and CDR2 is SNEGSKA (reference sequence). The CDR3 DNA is TGCAGTGCTAGAAAGGAGGGCGGCGGTTTAGCTAACTATGGCTACACCTTC. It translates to CSARKEGGGLANYGYTF.